These 23 T cell receptor beta chains were sequenced from one sample in a study of OX40 agonist ivuxolimab in advanced cancers. The table came from immunoSEQ multiplex PCR; TCRdb's copy has only in-frame clones and leaves some out. Of approximately 98,000 clones listed, less than 85% are singletons. The specimen was CD4+ or CD8+ T cells sorted from blood, collected in a trial of the OX40 agonist ivuxolimab. These receptors all stem from an adult with an advanced solid tumor such as melanoma, head and neck, liver or kidney cancer.

The V gene is TRBV7-9, the J gene TRBJ2-6; 8 bases fit TRBD2. Looked up from germline, CDR1 is SEHNR and CDR2 is FQNEAQ (reference sequence). The V segment lost 2 bases and the J segment 0 bases; nucleotides outside the gene matches: 6. The CDR3 sequence is 18 residues long. Here the CDR3 reads CASSLILAGASGANVLTF. As DNA, the CDR3 is TGTGCCAGCAGCTTAATCCTAGCGGGTGCCTCTGGGGCCAACGTCCTGACTTTC.

The chain uses TRBV27 and TRBJ2-1; no definite D call. Germline V gene sequence: CDR1 MNHEY, CDR2 SMNVEV (reference sequence). The CDR3 extends over 14 amino acids. Between the trimmed V and J ends, which lost 6 bases and 3 bases, there was a span of 12 bases. The CDR3 bases are TGTGCCAGCAGGGGTAGAACCAACTACAATGAGCAGTTCTTC. Protein product: CASRGRTNYNEQFF.

The chain combines TRBV2 with TRBJ2-1, with TRBD2 identical over 7 bases. V was pared by 6 bases and J by 5 bases, with 4 bases of the junction left unmatched. The CDR3 totals 13 residues. The germline gives CDR1 SNHLY, CDR2 FYNNEI. Here the CDR3 reads CASRREVDNEQFF. The CDR3 DNA reads as TGTGCCAGCAGACGGGAGGTCGACAATGAGCAGTTCTTC.

The chain is built from TRBV5-1 and TRBJ1-1; perhaps TRBD1 as D (5 bases). Germline CDR1 and CDR2: SGHRS and YFSETQ. The CDR3 sequence is 13 residues long. Trimming removed 2 bases at V and 5 bases at J, with 10 bases between. The CDR3 loop reads CASSFGGGTEAFF. The CDR3 DNA reads TGCGCCAGCAGCTTTGGGGGAGGGACTGAAGCTTTCTTT.

This sequence joins TRBV5-1 and TRBJ1-2, with D unresolved. The CDR3 has 15 amino acids. CDR1 and CDR2 (germline): SGHRS, YFSETQ. Trimming removed 0 bases at V and 6 bases at J, with 15 bases between. CDR3 loop: CASSLDRSGGDGYTF. The CDR3 bases are TGCGCCAGCAGCTTGGACCGGAGCGGCGGCGATGGCTACACCTTC.

This clone was recorded once. The rearrangement uses TRBV27 and TRBJ2-2; 8 bases are shared with TRBD2. V was pared by 8 bases and J by 7 bases, with 6 bases of the junction left unmatched. Germline CDR1 is MNHEY and CDR2 is SMNVEV (reference sequence). The CDR3 covers 13 residues. Written as DNA, the CDR3 is TGTGCCAGCGGCGGGGGGTTGATCGGGGAGCTGTTTTTT. It is translated as CASGGGLIGELFF.

The CDR3 sequence: CASSPPGGGELFF. The CDR3 bases are TGTGCCAGCAGTCCCCCCGGTGGCGGGGAGCTGTTTTTT. The chain combines TRBV27 with TRBJ2-2; D uncertain. CDR1 and CDR2 from the germline V gene are MNHEY and SMNVEV (reference sequence). The V and J ends lost 5 bases and 7 bases respectively, with 11 bases between them. The CDR3 consists of 13 residues.

The chain joins TRBV19 to TRBJ1-1, with 8 positions matching TRBD1. The CDR3 runs 15 residues. J gave up 6 bases and V 6 bases, and 12 bases lay outside the gene matches. Germline CDR1 LNHDA, CDR2 SQIVND (reference sequence). CDR3 residues: CASRGPQGALAEAFF. CDR3 bases: TGTGCCAGTAGGGGCCCCCAGGGGGCTTTGGCTGAAGCTTTCTTT. Together with reference TRBV19 and TRBJ1-1, the CDR3 gives the full variable domain: DGGITQSPKYLFRKEGQNVTLSCEQNLNHDAMYWYRQDPGQGLRLIYYSQIVNDFQKGDIAEGYSVSREKKESFPLTVTSAQKNPTAFYLCASRGPQGALAEAFFGQGTRLTVV.

J is TRBJ1-1 and V is TRBV4-2; perhaps TRBD1 as D (5 bases). The V and J ends lost 1 base and 2 bases respectively, with 8 bases between them. CDR1 is LGHNA and CDR2 is YNFKEQ in the germline V gene. The CDR3 spans 14 residues. The CDR3 loop reads CASSQAWTNTEAFF. The CDR3 nucleotides are TGTGCCAGCAGCCAAGCCTGGACAAACACTGAAGCTTTCTTT.

The chain links TRBV9 to TRBJ1-6; D possibly corresponds to TRBD1 (5 bases). This CDR3 has 15 residues. Germline lookup yields CDR1 SGDLS and CDR2 YYNGEE. V was shortened by 4 bases and J by 4 bases, with 12 bases between the two germline ends. In DNA, the CDR3 is TGTGCCAGCAGCCTGGCGGGGCAGTATAATTCACCCCTCCACTTT. It translates to CASSLAGQYNSPLHF. The whole variable domain, remainder taken from reference TRBV9 and TRBJ1-6, is DSGVTQTPKHLITATGQRVTLRCSPRSGDLSVYWYQQSLDQGLQFLIQYYNGEERAKGNILERFSAQQFPDLHSELNLSSLELGDSALYFCASSLAGQYNSPLHFGNGTRLTVT.

J is TRBJ2-7 and V is TRBV12-5; 14 nucleotides agree with TRBD2. This CDR3 contains 20 residues. The junction had 15 bases not matched to a gene; V was cut back by 5 bases and J by 0 bases. Per the germline V gene, CDR1 is LGHNT and CDR2 is FRNRAP. In nucleotides, the CDR3 is TGTGCTAGTGGTCTGCGACTAGCGGGAGGGGGGAATGGGAACTCCTACGAGCAGTACTTC. Protein: CASGLRLAGGGNGNSYEQYF.

The chain joins TRBV27 to TRBJ2-4; 7 bases are a match to TRBD1. The CDR3 contains 15 residues. Losses at the gene ends were 5 bases for V and 4 bases for J; bases not matched to a gene: 8. Germline assignment: CDR1 MNHEY and CDR2 SMNVEV (reference sequence). The CDR3: CASSLGATGKNIQYF. The CDR3 DNA follows: TGTGCCAGCAGTCTGGGGGCGACAGGGAAAAACATTCAGTACTTC.

The J gene is TRBJ1-2, the V gene TRBV7-6; 7 nucleotides align to TRBD1. The CDR3 contains 14 residues. The germline V gene has CDR1 SGHVS and CDR2 FNYEAQ. V was pared by 3 bases and J by 0 bases, with 1 base of the junction left unmatched. The CDR3 sequence is CASSLGQSNYGYTF. DNA of the CDR3: TGTGCCAGCAGCTTGGGACAGTCTAACTATGGCTACACCTTC. Looking up the rest from reference TRBV7-6 and TRBJ1-2 gives the full variable domain: GAGVSQSPRYKVTKRGQDVALRCDPISGHVSLYWYRQALGQGPEFLTYFNYEAQQDKSGLPNDRFSAERPEGSISTLTIQRTEQRDSAMYRCASSLGQSNYGYTFGSGTRLTVV.

The chain carries TRBV6-1 and TRBJ2-7; 7 bases align to TRBD1. The trim removed 5 bases at V and 4 bases at J, leaving 11 bases unmatched. CDR3 length: 15 residues. Per germline, CDR1 MNHNS and CDR2 SASEGT. CDR3 bases: TGTGCCAGCAGTCTTTTGGGGACAGCACCTTACGAGCAGTACTTC. This codes for CASSLLGTAPYEQYF.

The sample holds a few counts of this clone. This chain connects TRBV28 to TRBJ2-7, with D maybe TRBD1 (6 bases). The CDR3 is 15 residues long. V was trimmed by 4 bases and J by 5 bases, leaving 18 bases between them. In germline, CDR1 is MDHEN, CDR2 SYDVKM. The CDR3 DNA sequence: TGTGCCAGCAGTTCGACAGGTAGTGGTGTGAACGAGCAGTACTTC. This translates into CASSSTGSGVNEQYF.

V usage is TRBV4-1 and J usage is TRBJ2-5; D perhaps matches TRBD1 (6 bases). TRBJ2-7 matches the DNA end more closely, so the J call is doubtful. The germline V gene encodes CDR1 MGHRA and CDR2 YSYEKL. This CDR3 comprises 17 residues. The CDR3 DNA reads TGCGCCAGCAGCCAAGATCTGGCGGCAGGGGTTTCCTACGAGCAGTACTTC. Translated: CASSQDLAAGVSYEQYF.

Only a few counts were recorded for this clone. V and J are TRBV9 and TRBJ2-2, with 7 bases lining up with TRBD1. Germline V gene data show CDR1 as SGDLS and CDR2 as YYNGEE. This CDR3 region has 13 residues. V was pared by 2 bases and J by 7 bases, with 2 bases of the junction left unmatched. The CDR3 protein is CASSVRDSGELFF. The CDR3 region has the DNA TGTGCCAGCAGCGTCCGGGACAGCGGGGAGCTGTTTTTT.

The V gene is TRBV5-4, the J gene TRBJ1-2; 9 bases agree with TRBD1. The CDR3 contains 15 residues. CDR1 is SGHNT and CDR2 is YYREEE in the germline V gene (reference sequence). V trimming: 4 bases; J trimming: 7 bases; junction bases outside the gene matches: 11. The CDR3 region is CASSHPGTGPVGYTF. CDR3 nucleotide sequence: TGTGCCAGCAGCCACCCCGGGACAGGGCCGGTTGGCTACACCTTC.

The V and J genes are TRBV5-1 and TRBJ1-2; 7 bases are shared with TRBD1. CDR3 length: 14 residues. V was pared by 5 bases and J by 8 bases, with 12 bases of the junction left unmatched. CDR1 is SGHRS and CDR2 is YFSETQ in the germline V gene. The CDR3: CASSPEGAILGYTF. Here the CDR3 DNA reads TGCGCCAGCAGTCCCGAGGGGGCAATCCTCGGCTACACCTTC.

The V call is TRBV5-6, the J call TRBJ2-7, with D maybe TRBD1 (5 bases). There are 16 residues in the CDR3. CDR1 is SGHDT, CDR2 YYEEEE, per germline. Between the trimmed V and J ends, which lost 4 bases and 0 bases, there was a span of 17 bases. For the CDR3, the DNA is TGTGCCAGCAGCGGCTGGACGGGCAGGGACTCCTACGAGCAGTACTTC. Its translation is CASSGWTGRDSYEQYF.

The CDR3 sequence: CSVPSTSYNEQFF. The DNA of the CDR3 is TGCAGCGTTCCGTCTACATCCTACAATGAGCAGTTCTTC. The chain joins TRBV29-1 to TRBJ2-1; unclear D gene. Between the trimmed V and J ends, which lost 5 bases and 1 base, there was a span of 9 bases. Germline V gene data show CDR1 as SQVTM and CDR2 as ANQGSEA. The CDR3 extends over 13 amino acids.

This clone was counted between two and nine times. This chain uses TRBV19 with TRBJ1-1; D not certain. Trimming removed 7 bases at V and 4 bases at J, with 7 bases between. The CDR3 runs to 11 residues. Looked up from germline, CDR1 is LNHDA and CDR2 is SQIVND (reference sequence). The CDR3 coding sequence is TGTGCCAGTAAGGGATTCACTGAAGCTTTCTTT. Translated: CASKGFTEAFF.

The rearrangement joins TRBV6-1 to TRBJ1-4; 7 nucleotides line up with TRBD1. Germline V gene data show CDR1 as MNHNS and CDR2 as SASEGT. CDR3 size: 13 residues. The V segment lost 8 bases and the J segment 8 bases; nucleotides outside the gene matches: 8. DNA for the CDR3: TGTGCCAGCCACAGGGGTCCGGGGGAAAAACTGTTTTTT. Translating it yields CASHRGPGEKLFF.